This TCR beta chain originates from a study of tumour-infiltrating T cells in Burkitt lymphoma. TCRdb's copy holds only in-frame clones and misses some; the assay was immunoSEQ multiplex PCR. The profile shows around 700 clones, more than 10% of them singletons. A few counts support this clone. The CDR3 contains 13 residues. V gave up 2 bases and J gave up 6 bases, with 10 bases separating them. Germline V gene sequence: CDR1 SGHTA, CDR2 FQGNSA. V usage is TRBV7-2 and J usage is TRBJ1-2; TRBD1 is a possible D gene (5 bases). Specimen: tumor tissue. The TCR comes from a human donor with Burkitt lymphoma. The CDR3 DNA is TGTGCCAGCAGCTTACTGACAGTTCATGGCTACACCTTC. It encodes CASSLLTVHGYTF.